The clone carrying this TCR beta chain was seen only a few times. No antigen is known for it. The length of the CDR3 is 13 residues. Trimming took 7 bases from V and 5 from J, leaving 14 bases between them. The germline gives CDR1 MNHEY, CDR2 SVGAGI. The data originate from a study of T cell repertoires in cytomegalovirus infection. Study information: CMV epitopes used comprised recently identified HLA-C-restricted ones and well-studied HLA-B-restricted ones. Public TCR beta signatures were indicative of both CMV infection and a matching HLA type. Findings and limits, study-wide: HLA-C-restricted CMV-specific TCR beta clonotypes were dominant in the ex vivo response. Cumulative frequency of public TCR beta families picked out carriers of CMV plus the relevant HLA.

TCRdb redid the calling of the reads with MiXCR, one entry per CDR3 protein. The profile covers fewer than 900,000 distinct CDR3 sequences, with around 29% appearing a single time and about an eighth taken by the ten largest. This sequence was found in a human donor in good health (CMV status not recorded). Some clones in this sample may be carry-over from other donors' samples. This specimen consisted of cultured CD8+ T cells from PBMCs, obtained from culture after CMV antigen stimulation. The chain has TRBV6-5 and TRBJ1-2; D gene unclear. CDR3 amino acids: CASTNGEIYGYTF. The CDR3 DNA is TGTGCCAGCACTAACGGGGAGATTTATGGCTACACCTTC.